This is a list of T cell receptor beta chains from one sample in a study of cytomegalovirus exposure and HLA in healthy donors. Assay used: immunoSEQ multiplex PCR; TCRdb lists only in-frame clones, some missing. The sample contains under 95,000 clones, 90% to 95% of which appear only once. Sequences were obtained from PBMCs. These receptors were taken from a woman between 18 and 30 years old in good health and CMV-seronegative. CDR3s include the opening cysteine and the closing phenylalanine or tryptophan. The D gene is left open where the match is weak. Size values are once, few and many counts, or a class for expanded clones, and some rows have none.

TGCGCCAGCAGCTTGGAACAGGCGGGGAATGGCTACACCTTC	CASSLEQAGNGYTF	NA	TRBJ1-2	TRBV5-1	NA
TGTGCCAGCAGCTTAGGCGGGGCAGGAGGGGAGACCCAGTACTTC	CASSLGGAGGETQYF	NA	TRBJ2-5	TRBV7-6	NA
TGTGCCAGTAGTACCGGGGACAGGGGGGCCTATGGCTACACCTTC	CASSTGDRGAYGYTF	NA	TRBJ1-2	TRBV19	TRBD1
TGCAGCGTTGAAGAAACAGGGCTCTACGAGCAGTACTTC	CSVEETGLYEQYF	NA	TRBJ2-7	TRBV29-1	NA
TGTGCCAGCAGCCAAGATGAAGGGACAGGGTGGTCCGAGCAGTACTTC	CASSQDEGTGWSEQYF	NA	TRBJ2-7	TRBV14	TRBD1
TGTGCCAGCAGTTTTGGACAGGGGGTCGGTCAGCCCCAGCATTTT	CASSFGQGVGQPQHF	NA	TRBJ1-5	TRBV6-5	TRBD1
TGTGCCAGCAGTCATCTGGACAGGAACTACGAGCAGTACTTC	CASSHLDRNYEQYF	NA	TRBJ2-7	TRBV27	TRBD1
TGTGCCAGCAGCTTAGAGGGTCTGGCCCTGGGACAGGCCTATGGCTACACCTTC	CASSLEGLALGQAYGYTF	NA	TRBJ1-2	TRBV11-2	TRBD1
TGTGCCAGCAGCCAAGACCGACAGGGGCCTGCTTTGGGCACTGAAGCTTTCTTT	CASSQDRQGPALGTEAFF	NA	TRBJ1-1	TRBV4-2	TRBD1
TGTGCCAGCAGTCATGGACAGGGCACCGGGGAGCTGTTTTTT	CASSHGQGTGELFF	NA	TRBJ2-2	TRBV6-6	TRBD1
TGTGCCAGCGCAGAGGCCTACGAGCAGTACTTC	CASAEAYEQYF	NA	TRBJ2-7	TRBV7-2	NA
TGTGCCAGCAGCTTAGCGGTTTACAATGAGCAGTTCTTC	CASSLAVYNEQFF	NA	TRBJ2-1	TRBV7-3	NA
TGTGCCAGCAGTGATCTGGAACTAGCAACGAACACCGGGGAGCTGTTTTTT	CASSDLELATNTGELFF	NA	TRBJ2-2	TRBV2	NA
TGTGCCAGCAGCCAACTGAGGTCGGGGTTCCAAGAGACCCAGTACTTC	CASSQLRSGFQETQYF	NA	TRBJ2-5	TRBV14	NA
TGCGCCAGCAGCTTGGAGGAGGGCAGAACCTACGAGCAGTACTTC	CASSLEEGRTYEQYF	NA	TRBJ2-7	TRBV5-1	NA
TGTGCCAGCAGTGAGGACAGGGGCAATCAGCCCCAGCATTTT	CASSEDRGNQPQHF	NA	TRBJ1-5	TRBV6-1	TRBD1
TGTGCCAGCAGCGCCGTGGAGTGGCGAGCCAAAAACATTCAGTACTTC	CASSAVEWRAKNIQYF	NA	TRBJ2-4	TRBV2	NA
TGTGCCAGCTCACCAAGACAGGGGGGCGTCTATGGCTACACCTTC	CASSPRQGGVYGYTF	NA	TRBJ1-2	TRBV18	TRBD1
TGTGCCAGCAGAGGTGCCCTAGGACAGAACAATCAGCCCCAGCATTTT	CASRGALGQNNQPQHF	NA	TRBJ1-5	TRBV28	NA
TGTGCCAGCAGCTCGGAGGCCTCCCCGCGGGGTGAGCAGTTCTTC	CASSSEASPRGEQFF	NA	TRBJ2-1	TRBV5-4	NA
TGTGCTAGCAGCTTAGGATTTGGACAGGGATTTCAGTTCTTC	CASSLGFGQGFQFF	NA	TRBJ2-1	TRBV7-7	TRBD1
TGTGCCAGCAGTTCCGACGGAGAAGACAATCAGCCCCAGCATTTT	CASSSDGEDNQPQHF	NA	TRBJ1-5	TRBV6-6	NA
TGTGCCAGCAGGGCGTCAGGGGGCTCATACGAGCAGTACTTC	CASRASGGSYEQYF	NA	TRBJ2-7	TRBV28	TRBD1
TGTGCCAGCAGTGGTAGACTAGCGGGACTAGTTGGATTAGAAAGCTCCTACAATGAGCAGTTCTTC	CASSGRLAGLVGLESSYNEQFF	NA	TRBJ2-1	TRBV2	TRBD2
TGTGCCAGCAGTGACAGCGGGTTGGGGACAGATACGCAGTATTTT	CASSDSGLGTDTQYF	NA	TRBJ2-3	TRBV2	NA
TGCGCCAGCATGGTTTGGATGGGGGCTCGGGAGACCCAGTACTTC	CASMVWMGARETQYF	once	TRBJ2-5	TRBV4-1	NA
TGTGCCAGCAGCTTGCCGGGGATGGCCAACGTCCTGACTTTC	CASSLPGMANVLTF	NA	TRBJ2-6	TRBV5-5	NA
TGTGCCAGCAGCAGAGACAGGGTCGACACTGAAGCTTTCTTT	CASSRDRVDTEAFF	NA	TRBJ1-1	TRBV7-8	TRBD1
TGCGCCAGCAGCTTCGGACTAGCGGGAGACAATGAGCAGTTCTTC	CASSFGLAGDNEQFF	once	TRBJ2-1	TRBV5-1	TRBD2
TGTGCCAGCAGCCCAAGCGGGAGGGGGAGCAATGAGCAGTTCTTC	CASSPSGRGSNEQFF	NA	TRBJ2-1	TRBV28	TRBD2
TGCGCCAGCAGCCAAGATGTGAGTTCCTCGACTAATGAAAAACTGTTTTTT	CASSQDVSSSTNEKLFF	once	TRBJ1-4	TRBV4-3	NA
TGTGCCAGCAGCCCGACGACAGGGATGAATGAAAAACTGTTTTTT	CASSPTTGMNEKLFF	NA	TRBJ1-4	TRBV11-3	TRBD1